The text below deals with one T cell receptor (beta chain). Its antigen is undetermined. The CDR3 extends 3 residues past the end of the read, so its final part is completed from the germline J gene. The table came from immunoSEQ multiplex PCR; TCRdb's copy has only in-frame clones and leaves some out. The sample features over 30,000 clones, with 4.8% in its top ten. The CDR3 runs 14 residues. The germline CDR1 and CDR2 sequences are SGDLS and YYNGEE. V lost 0 bases to trimming and J lost 3 bases, with 6 bases between them. The data are from a study of T cells in women clearing cervical HPV infection. Study findings and constraints: Timing of associations relative to infection is unclear; T-cell subsets were not isolated.

The sample taken for sequencing was blood buffy coat. The origin of this receptor is a woman between 18 and 70 years old with a cervical HPV16 infection that either progressed to CIN3+ or cleared (not recorded which). The chain combines TRBV9 with TRBJ2-2; no clear D gene. The DNA read from the CDR3 is TGTGCCAGCAGCGTAGCTCAGGACACCGGGGAG. This translates into CASSVAQDTGE. From start to end, the CDR3 is CASSVAQDTGELFF.